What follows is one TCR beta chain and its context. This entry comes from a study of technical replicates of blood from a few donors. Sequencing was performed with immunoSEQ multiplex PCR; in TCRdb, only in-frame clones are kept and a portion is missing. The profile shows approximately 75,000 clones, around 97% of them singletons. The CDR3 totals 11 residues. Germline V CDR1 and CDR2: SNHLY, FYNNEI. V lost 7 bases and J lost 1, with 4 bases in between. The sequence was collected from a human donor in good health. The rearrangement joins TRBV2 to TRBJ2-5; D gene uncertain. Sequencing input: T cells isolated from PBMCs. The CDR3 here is CASTGQETQYF. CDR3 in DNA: TGTGCCAGCACCGGCCAAGAGACCCAGTACTTC.